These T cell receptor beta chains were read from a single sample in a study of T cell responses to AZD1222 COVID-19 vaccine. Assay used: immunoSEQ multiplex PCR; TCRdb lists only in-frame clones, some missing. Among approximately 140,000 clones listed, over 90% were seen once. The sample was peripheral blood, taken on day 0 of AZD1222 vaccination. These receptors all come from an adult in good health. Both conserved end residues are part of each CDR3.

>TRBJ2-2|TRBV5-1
CASSSRDRGGTGELFF
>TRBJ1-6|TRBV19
CASSIRTGGNSPLHF
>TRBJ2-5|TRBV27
CASSGRGQETQYF
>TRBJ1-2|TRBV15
CATSRDRGYGYTF
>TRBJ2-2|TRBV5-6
CASKLSLAGELFF
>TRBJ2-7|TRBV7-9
CASSPRTMTSSRPYEQYF
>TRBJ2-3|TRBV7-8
CASSAQTSTDTQYF
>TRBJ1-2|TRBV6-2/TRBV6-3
CASSSIRDGTNYGYTF
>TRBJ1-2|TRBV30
CAWSPDTLYGYTF
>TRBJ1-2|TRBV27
CASSLKVNYGYTF
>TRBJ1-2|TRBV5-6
CASFRHYDGYTF
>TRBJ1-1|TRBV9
CASSVGVMNTEAFF
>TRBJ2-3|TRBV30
CAWSDMVASSTDTQYF
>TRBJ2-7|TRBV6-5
CASRPAPFLYEQYF
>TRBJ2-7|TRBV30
CAWRPGTGISYEQYF
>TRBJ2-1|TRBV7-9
CASSTAQFSYNEQFF
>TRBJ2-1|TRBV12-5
CASAISPSLGVLNEQFF
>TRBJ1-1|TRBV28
CASSVPWGASTEAFF
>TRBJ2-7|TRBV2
CACRDSTLEEQYF
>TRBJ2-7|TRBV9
CASSVGSTSTYEQYF
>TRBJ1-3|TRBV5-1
CASSLLPSGNTIYF
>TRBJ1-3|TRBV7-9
CASRGTSGNTIYF
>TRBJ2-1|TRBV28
CASSLGGTWYNEQFF
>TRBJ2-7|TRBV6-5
CASSFSPGGGEQYF
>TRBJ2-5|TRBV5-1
CASSPLEGLGETQYF
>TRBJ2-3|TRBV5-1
CASRWGPSAGADTQYF
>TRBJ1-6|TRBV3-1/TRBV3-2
CASSPQRGYNSPLHF
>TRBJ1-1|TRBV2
CASSEEGGGLLEAFF
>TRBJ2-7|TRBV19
CASSIPSGASYEQYF
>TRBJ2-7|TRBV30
CAWSVGGDSYEQYF
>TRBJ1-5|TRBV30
CAWSLQGPQHF
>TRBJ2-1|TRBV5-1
CASPAAGGPDNEQFF
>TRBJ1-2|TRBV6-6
CASSKPGQGSGYTF
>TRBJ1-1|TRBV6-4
CASSETGQTNTEAFF
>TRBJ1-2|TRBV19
CASSIVGDGRGYTF
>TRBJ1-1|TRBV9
CASSVGRGSVEAFF
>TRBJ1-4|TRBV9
CKPGPLLNEKLFF
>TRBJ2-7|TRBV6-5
CASSRPSGRFDEQYF
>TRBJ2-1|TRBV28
CASSPGYVDEQFF
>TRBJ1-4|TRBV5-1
CASSLSTELEKLFF
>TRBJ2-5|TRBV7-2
CASSQRAGLGKETQYF
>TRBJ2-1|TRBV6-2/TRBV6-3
CASTPGLAGVLNNEQFF
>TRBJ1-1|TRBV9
CASSGKGLGTEAFF
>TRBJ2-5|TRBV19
CASSIGLGQGWGETQYF
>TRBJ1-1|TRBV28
CASGMRWTEAFF
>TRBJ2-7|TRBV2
CASSGGLAGGYAYEQYF
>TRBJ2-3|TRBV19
CASSSRTGVSLDTQYF
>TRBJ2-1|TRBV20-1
CSATGRKQFF
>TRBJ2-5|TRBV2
CASRAGLAGHQETQYF
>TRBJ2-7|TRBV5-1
CASSLVSGAEEQYF
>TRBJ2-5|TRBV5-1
CASSPGTSGIREETQYF
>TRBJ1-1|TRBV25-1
CASSELDQNTEAFF
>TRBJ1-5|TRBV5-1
CASSPGGSGLSQPQHF
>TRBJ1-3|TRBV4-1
CASSQDFVSGNTIYF